These 15 T cell receptor beta chains came from one sample sequenced in a study of T cells expressing NK-cell markers. TCRdb reanalyzed the 5' RACE reads, giving one entry per CDR3 protein sequence and no DNA. The listing contains about 440,000 distinct CDR3 sequences. Sample: blood T cells: a sorted CD56 or NKG2C T cell subset, CD4+ or CD8+ T cells, or bulk PBMC T cells (not recorded which). These receptors were taken from a woman aged 18 to 75 in good health.

The V call is TRBV28, the J call TRBJ2-7. Per germline, CDR1 MDHEN and CDR2 SYDVKM. The length of the CDR3 is 11 residues. Here the CDR3 reads CASTFAYEQYF.

The chain combines TRBV20-1 with TRBJ2-1. Germline V gene lookup returns CDR1 DFQATT and CDR2 SNEGSKA (reference sequence). The CDR3 has 12 residues. This CDR3 is CSARDRRNEQFF.

V is TRBV28 and J is TRBJ1-6; TCRdb gives TRBD1 as the D gene, but with no DNA this cannot be confirmed. CDR3 size: 15 residues. Germline V gene sequence: CDR1 MDHEN, CDR2 SYDVKM. This CDR3 is CASTDLKRGNSPLHF.

The CDR3: CASSQDPGRTEAFF. The chain employs TRBV4-3 and TRBJ1-1; lacking DNA, the TRBD1 call made by TCRdb goes unchecked. Germline V gene lookup returns CDR1 LGHNA and CDR2 YSLEER. The CDR3 runs to 14 residues.

This chain connects TRBV7-2 to TRBJ2-1; as DNA is missing, the TRBD1 call by TCRdb cannot be tested. The CDR3 covers 15 residues. Germline assignment: CDR1 SGHTA and CDR2 FQGNSA. The CDR3 sequence: CASSLGWGAYNEQFF.

V gene TRBV3-1 combines with J gene TRBJ1-3. CDR3 length: 13 amino acids. The V gene's germline CDR1 is LGHDT and CDR2 YNNKEL (reference sequence). The CDR3 sequence: CASSHKSGNTIYF.

V usage is TRBV29-1 and J usage is TRBJ2-3; lacking DNA, the TRBD1 call made by TCRdb goes unchecked. Germline V gene lookup returns CDR1 SQVTM and CDR2 ANQGSEA. This CDR3 is 13 amino acids long. CDR3 residues: CSVEGRTASKLDF.

V usage is TRBV6-1 and J usage is TRBJ1-1. CDR1 is MNHNS and CDR2 is SASEGT in the germline V gene. This CDR3 has 14 residues. CDR3 sequence: CASTLGGWDTEAFF.

The chain links TRBV25-1 to TRBJ2-1. This CDR3 has 11 residues. Germline values: CDR1 MGHDK, CDR2 SYGVNS. The CDR3 sequence: CATDYYNEQFF.

This rearrangement joins TRBV18 to TRBJ2-5; the TCRdb call, TRBD1, lacks DNA for checking. The CDR3 contains 13 residues. Germline V gene lookup returns CDR1 KGHSH and CDR2 LQKENI. The CDR3 reads CASSPPSRGTQYF. The whole variable domain, remainder taken from reference TRBV18 and TRBJ2-5, is NAGVMQNPRHLVRRRGQEARLRCSPMKGHSHVYWYRQLPEEGLKFMVYLQKENIIDESGMPKERFSAEFPKEGPSILRIQQVVRGDSAAYFCASSPPSRGTQYFGPGTRLLVL.

The chain employs TRBV18 and TRBJ2-1. Looked up from germline, CDR1 is KGHSH and CDR2 is LQKENI. This CDR3 has 12 amino acids. The CDR3 region is CASSGTINEQFF.

The V gene is TRBV5-8, the J gene TRBJ2-3. This CDR3 comprises 14 residues. In germline, CDR1 is SGHTS, CDR2 YDEGEE. The CDR3 here is CASSLETSSDTQYF.

The chain is built from TRBV19 and TRBJ1-4; checking the TCRdb D call of TRBD1 is not possible without DNA. The CDR3 runs to 13 residues. The germline gives CDR1 LNHDA, CDR2 SQIVND (reference sequence). The CDR3 loop reads CASSIMGQAELFF.

V gene TRBV9 combines with J gene TRBJ1-1. Germline V CDR1 and CDR2: SGDLS, YYNGEE. The CDR3 is made up of 14 amino acids. CDR3: CASSVAGYETEAFF. Full variable domain (outside the CDR3, taken from reference TRBV9 and TRBJ1-1): DSGVTQTPKHLITATGQRVTLRCSPRSGDLSVYWYQQSLDQGLQFLIQYYNGEERAKGNILERFSAQQFPDLHSELNLSSLELGDSALYFCASSVAGYETEAFFGQGTRLTVV.

The chain carries TRBV6-6 and TRBJ2-3; TCRdb proposes TRBD1, but this gene call is untestable without DNA. The germline CDR1 and CDR2 sequences are MNHNY and SVGAGI (reference sequence). The CDR3 loop spans 13 amino acids. This CDR3 is CASEDRGTDTQYF.